The 26 T cell receptor beta chains listed next were all sequenced from one sample in a study of T cells in Graves' hyperthyroidism and ophthalmopathy. Using RNA transcripts as the source, TCR beta CDR3 regions were amplified. The HTBI primer set drove a first-round RT-PCR of the TCR CDR3. TCRdb ran MiXCR on the multiplex PCR reads and lists one entry per CDR3 protein. The data contain fewer than 400,000 distinct CDR3 sequences, 15% to 20% of them singletons. Sequencing was performed on blood. Every receptor here comes from a man younger than 40 with Graves' hyperthyroidism.

This clonotype came up many times. The chain has TRBV2 and TRBJ2-5, with D perhaps given as TRBD1 or TRBD2 (5 bases each). Germline-derived CDR1 and CDR2 are SNHLY and FYNNEI. The CDR3 contains 12 residues. Trimming removed 7 bases at V and 5 bases at J, with 11 bases between. CDR3 in amino acids: CASTQGEETQYF. DNA of the CDR3: TGTGCCAGCACTCAGGGAGAGGAGACCCAGTACTTC.

In its sample, this clonotype was seen many times. The V gene is TRBV18, the J gene TRBJ1-4, with unresolved D. Trimming took 3 bases from V and 4 from J, leaving 9 bases between them. This CDR3 region has 14 residues. CDR1 is KGHSH, CDR2 LQKENI, per germline. The chain's CDR3 is CASSPLGDNEKLFF. As DNA, the CDR3 is TGTGCCAGCTCACCCCTCGGGGATAATGAAAAACTGTTTTTT.

This clonotype was seen at least ten times. The rearrangement uses TRBV5-1 and TRBJ2-1, with D hard to call. Trimming took 0 bases from V and 5 from J, leaving 12 bases between them. The germline CDR1 and CDR2 sequences are SGHRS and YFSETQ. The CDR3 has 15 amino acids. CDR3 residues: CASSLDVGPHNEQFF. For the CDR3, the DNA is TGCGCCAGCAGCTTGGACGTGGGCCCTCACAATGAGCAGTTCTTC.

This clonotype showed up just a few times. V gene TRBV10-3 combines with J gene TRBJ1-3; D is uncertain. CDR1 and CDR2 from the germline V gene are ENHRY and SYGVKD. CDR3 size: 14 residues. Trimming removed 6 bases from V and 1 base from J, with 10 bases in between. The CDR3 here is CAISLDESGNTIYF. The CDR3 region has the DNA TGTGCCATCAGCTTAGACGAATCTGGAAACACCATATATTTT.

Details on this clonotype: A read error is possible here, since a much larger clone lies one base away. V is TRBV11-1 and J is TRBJ2-7; the D is unclear. This CDR3 is built from 12 residues. Per the germline V gene, CDR1 is SGHAT and CDR2 is FQDESV (reference sequence). The CDR3 sequence: CASSLVLHEQSF. The CDR3 coding sequence is TGTGCCAGCAGCTTAGTCCTCCACGAGCAGTCCTTC.

This clonotype was seen ten or more times. J is TRBJ2-5 and V is TRBV29-1; D possibly matches TRBD1 or TRBD2 (7 bases each). Germline V CDR1 and CDR2: SQVTM, ANQGSEA. The CDR3 sequence is 12 residues long. V was pared by 3 bases and J by 5 bases, with 10 bases between. Written as DNA, the CDR3 is TGCAGCGTTGACAGGGGGGGGGAGACCCAGTACTTC. It is translated as CSVDRGGETQYF.

Many counts were recorded for this clonotype. Here the CDR3 reads CATSDPEGHKNTGELFF. The CDR3 DNA is TGTGCCACCAGTGACCCGGAGGGACACAAGAACACCGGGGAGCTGTTTTTT. The chain carries TRBV24-1 and TRBJ2-2; perhaps D is TRBD1 or TRBD2 (6 bases each). Looked up from germline, CDR1 is KGHDR and CDR2 is SFDVKD. The CDR3 runs to 17 residues. V was trimmed by 4 bases and J by 1 base, leaving 15 bases between them.

The J gene is TRBJ1-4, the V gene TRBV4-1, with 8 nucleotides matching TRBD1. With V trimmed by 6 bases and J by 7 bases, 25 bases remained unmatched. The CDR3 length is 20 residues. Germline V lookup: CDR1 MGHRA, CDR2 YSYEKL. CDR3 sequence: CASSRGQGGSRLLGPEKLFF. The CDR3 nucleotides read TGCGCCAGCAGTCGAGGACAGGGAGGATCTCGTCTACTGGGGCCTGAAAAACTGTTTTTT.

This clonotype was seen a few times. V and J are TRBV7-8 and TRBJ2-2, with 10 bases identical to TRBD1. V lost 7 bases to trimming and J lost 10 bases; unmatched junction nucleotides: 9. CDR1 is SGHVS and CDR2 is FQNEAQ in the germline V gene. The CDR3 length is 14 residues. CDR3 sequence: CASNPGTGEMELFF. CDR3 bases: TGTGCCAGCAATCCCGGGACAGGGGAAATGGAGCTGTTTTTT.

This clonotype showed up just a few times. V is TRBV10-3 and J is TRBJ2-2; D gene unclear. Trimming left V 2 bases short and J 6 bases short, with 4 bases between. Germline V gene sequence: CDR1 ENHRY, CDR2 SYGVKD. The CDR3 has 12 amino acids. CDR3 bases: TGTGCCATCAGTGAGGGGTCCGGGGAGCTGTTTTTT. Translating it yields CAISEGSGELFF.

This clonotype was counted many times. The V and J genes are TRBV20-1 and TRBJ1-1; the D is unclear. The ends were cut back, 5 bases at V and 0 bases at J, with 7 bases in the middle. Germline loops: CDR1 DFQATT, CDR2 SNEGSKA (reference sequence). The CDR3 is 12 residues long. The CDR3 DNA follows: TGCAGTGCTGTGGTTATGAACACTGAAGCTTTCTTT. Protein product: CSAVVMNTEAFF.

The chain links TRBV19 to TRBJ2-6; D is perhaps TRBD2 (5 bases). Trimming left V 7 bases short and J 0 bases short, with 7 bases between. This CDR3 has 14 residues. CDR1 LNHDA and CDR2 SQIVND come from the germline V gene (reference sequence). DNA of the CDR3: TGTGCCAGTATGGGAGACTCTGGGGCCAACGTCCTGACTTTC. It yields the protein CASMGDSGANVLTF.

Ten or more counts support this clonotype. This chain connects TRBV20-1 to TRBJ2-5; D uncertain. V shed 3 bases and J shed 6 bases, with 14 bases lying between them. This CDR3 contains 13 residues. Germline V CDR1 and CDR2: DFQATT, SNEGSKA (reference sequence). The CDR3 DNA reads TGCAGTGCTAGTTCCGGGTCGGTAAAGACCCAGTACTTC. Its translation: CSASSGSVKTQYF.

There are many counts of this clonotype. The V and J genes are TRBV28 and TRBJ2-7; D unclear. Trimming pared 6 bases from V and 0 bases from J, leaving 12 bases between. The CDR3 is 14 amino acids. Germline lookup yields CDR1 MDHEN and CDR2 SYDVKM. The CDR3: CASSPSTSSYEQYF. In DNA form, the CDR3 reads TGTGCCAGCAGCCCGAGCACCAGCTCCTACGAGCAGTACTTC.

This clonotype showed up many times. The V gene is TRBV11-2, the J gene TRBJ2-7, with D possibly called TRBD1 or TRBD2 (6 bases each). The CDR3 is 11 residues long. Germline loops: CDR1 SGHAT, CDR2 FQNNGV. V lost 5 bases and J 7 bases, leaving 9 bases between the germline ends. CDR3 residues: CASSQGREQYF. As DNA, the CDR3 is TGTGCCAGCAGCCAGGGGAGGGAGCAGTACTTC.

The sample holds many counts of this clonotype. V is TRBV3-1 and J is TRBJ1-6; D is unresolved. Germline V gives CDR1 LGHDT, CDR2 YNNKEL (reference sequence). There are 14 residues in the CDR3. Trimming cost V 2 bases and J 5 bases, with 7 bases left between them. The CDR3 loop reads CASSQYENNSPLHF. CDR3 sequence (DNA): TGTGCCAGCAGCCAATACGAAAATAATTCACCCCTCCACTTT.

At least ten counts were recorded for this clonotype. V and J are TRBV6-2 or TRBV6-3 and TRBJ1-5; D is perhaps TRBD1 (5 bases). The V gene lost 4 bases and the J gene lost 11 bases, with 21 bases spanning the gap. The germline gives CDR1 MNHEY, CDR2 SVGEGT. This CDR3 comprises 15 residues. The DNA for the CDR3 is TGTGCCAGCAGTTCACCCGGGACGGGATCGTCGACCCAGCATTTT. Translating gives CASSSPGTGSSTQHF.

This sequence joins TRBV7-3 and TRBJ2-1; TRBD2 matches at 12 bases. Trimming at V came to 1 base and at J to 9 bases, leaving 7 bases not matched to a gene. Germline V gene lookup returns CDR1 SGHTA and CDR2 FQGTGA. The CDR3 extends over 16 amino acids. The CDR3 here is CASSLRTSGKEAEQFF. The CDR3 DNA sequence: TGTGCCAGCAGCTTAAGGACTAGCGGGAAGGAGGCTGAGCAGTTCTTC.

This clonotype was observed at least ten times. J is TRBJ1-2 and V is TRBV30; D call uncertain. There are 14 residues in the CDR3. Germline values: CDR1 GTSNPN, CDR2 SVGIG (reference sequence). V gave up 3 bases and J gave up 3 bases, with 14 bases separating them. The CDR3 bases are TGTGCCTGGAGAATCGGGCCCGGGGACTATGGCTACACCTTC. Amino acids: CAWRIGPGDYGYTF.

This clonotype was recorded many times. The chain combines TRBV5-6 with TRBJ1-1; no clear D gene. Looked up from germline, CDR1 is SGHDT and CDR2 is YYEEEE. The CDR3 is made up of 14 amino acids. Trimming stripped 4 bases from V and 4 bases from J, with 14 bases between. Written as DNA, the CDR3 is TGTGCCAGCAGCCAGGACGGAATTGCCACTGAAGCTTTCTTT. Protein sequence: CASSQDGIATEAFF.

The V call is TRBV3-1, the J call TRBJ2-1; D is ambiguous. Germline V gives CDR1 LGHDT, CDR2 YNNKEL (reference sequence). V lost 6 bases, J lost 9 bases, and 15 bases lay in between. The CDR3 loop spans 13 amino acids. The CDR3: CASRLGTNGEQFF. In DNA, the CDR3 is TGTGCCAGCAGACTCGGAACGAACGGTGAGCAGTTCTTC.

This clonotype was detected ten times or more. The chain employs TRBV18 and TRBJ2-5; TRBD2 agrees at 12 bases. Germline V CDR1 and CDR2: KGHSH, LQKENI. The CDR3 totals 16 residues. V was clipped by 0 bases and J by 5 bases; unmatched bases: 4. CDR3 in amino acids: CASSPPETSGSETQYF. The CDR3 bases are TGTGCCAGCTCACCACCGGAGACTAGCGGGAGTGAGACCCAGTACTTC.

As to this clonotype: This may be a read error, as it is one base from a much larger clone. The gene calls are TRBV11-2 and TRBJ1-1; D might be TRBD1 (5 bases). Trimming removed 5 bases at V and 9 bases at J, with 19 bases between. This CDR3 is built from 14 residues. The germline V gene has CDR1 SGHAT and CDR2 FQNNGV. CDR3 nucleotide sequence: TGTGCCAGCAGCACCCGGACTGAAGGGGATAAAGCTTTCTTT. Amino acids: CASSTRTEGDKAFF.

This clonotype came up many times. This chain joins TRBV7-6 and TRBJ2-3, with 8 bases that match TRBD2. This CDR3 is built from 18 residues. Trimming cost V 4 bases and J 4 bases; bases outside gene matches: 16. In germline, CDR1 is SGHVS, CDR2 FNYEAQ. DNA of the CDR3: TGTGCCAGCAGCTCCCCACCTTTAACTAGCGGAGCACCAGATACGCAGTATTTT. Protein sequence: CASSSPPLTSGAPDTQYF.

This clonotype was counted ten times or more. The chain uses TRBV2 and TRBJ1-2; TRBD1 aligns across 10 bases. This CDR3 is 14 amino acids long. From germline, CDR1 is SNHLY and CDR2 FYNNEI. V shed 6 bases, J shed 9 bases, and the junction held 10 bases outside the gene matches. The CDR3, as DNA: TGTGCCAGCAGGGAGCCGGGACAGGGGACGAGCTACACCTTC. It codes for CASREPGQGTSYTF.

This chain connects TRBV6-1 to TRBJ1-3; D gene uncertain. The CDR3 sequence is 16 residues long. In germline, CDR1 is MNHNS, CDR2 SASEGT. The V and J ends lost 3 bases and 0 bases respectively, with 12 bases between them. The CDR3 spells CASSESVPISGNTIYF. CDR3 DNA sequence: TGTGCCAGCAGTGAGTCCGTCCCGATCTCTGGAAACACCATATATTTT.